The 10 T cell receptor beta chains reported below all come from one sample, sequenced in a study of blood T cell repertoires in COVID-19 (dated by TCRdb to the early 2020s). The library was prepared using the immunoSEQ multiplex PCR assay. TCRdb retrieved this table from immuneACCESS and kept in-frame rearrangements only. Not all clones are present; in checked studies, unresolved V genes account for under half, and no reason is known for the remainder. The table for this sample lists tens of thousands of clones; 80% to 90% of them were counted only once. Approximately 6.3% of the sample is taken by the ten largest. The material sequenced was peripheral blood. All receptors derive from a man aged 50 to 60 with active COVID-19.

This clone came up once. CDR3 DNA sequence: TGTGCCAGCAGTATCTCAGCGGGGCTTGCCTACAATGAGCAGTTCTTC. Translating gives CASSISAGLAYNEQFF. V and J are TRBV6-6 and TRBJ2-1; 7 nucleotides line up with TRBD2. From germline, CDR1 is MNHNY and CDR2 SVGAGI (reference sequence). J was trimmed by 2 bases and V by 5 bases; bases with no gene match: 9. This CDR3 has 16 residues.

This chain links TRBV5-4 with TRBJ2-7; D possibly corresponds to TRBD2 (6 bases). CDR1 is SGHNT, CDR2 YYREEE, per germline (reference sequence). Trimming left V 5 bases short and J 0 bases short, with 12 bases between. This CDR3 comprises 14 residues. CDR3 nucleotides: TGTGCCAGCAGGCGGGACGGTACCTCCTACGAGCAGTACTTC. Protein sequence: CASRRDGTSYEQYF.

The chain recombines TRBV2 with TRBJ2-1; 9 bases map to TRBD2. V dropped 6 bases and J dropped 4; count of bases not matched to a gene: 16. The CDR3 covers 18 residues. Germline lookup yields CDR1 SNHLY and CDR2 FYNNEI. The CDR3 sequence: CASSEVAGGPKYYNEQFF. DNA of the CDR3: TGTGCCAGCAGCGAGGTTGCGGGGGGGCCGAAGTATTACAATGAGCAGTTCTTC. The whole variable domain, remainder taken from reference TRBV2 and TRBJ2-1, is EPEVTQTPSHQVTQMGQEVILRCVPISNHLYFYWYRQILGQKVEFLVSFYNNEISEKSEIFDDQFSVERPDGSNFTLKIRSTKLEDSAMYFCASSEVAGGPKYYNEQFFGPGTRLTVL.

The V gene is TRBV19, the J gene TRBJ2-4; 7 bases match TRBD1. Germline trimming cut 6 bases from V and 9 bases from J; bases unmatched to any gene: 8. Germline V lookup: CDR1 LNHDA, CDR2 SQIVND (reference sequence). CDR3 size: 13 residues. The CDR3 bases are TGTGCCAGTAGGAAGCTAAACAGGGGCATTCAGTACTTC. This codes for CASRKLNRGIQYF.

The chain links TRBV18 to TRBJ2-2, with 7 bases that match TRBD2. Germline CDR1 reads KGHSH; CDR2 reads LQKENI. CDR3 length: 16 residues. The ends lost 0 bases at V and 5 bases at J; junction bases unmatched: 6. The CDR3 region has the DNA TGTGCCAGCTCACCACCCGGGACTATCATAACCGGGGAGCTGTTTTTT. It yields the protein CASSPPGTIITGELFF.

The chain links TRBV5-6 to TRBJ2-7; D possibly corresponds to TRBD2 (5 bases). Trimming took 0 bases from V and 9 from J, leaving 13 bases between them. CDR3 length: 13 residues. CDR1 and CDR2 from the germline V gene are SGHDT and YYEEEE. Here the CDR3 DNA reads TGTGCCAGCAGCTTGGGGCGCGGGCCGGGGCAGTACTTC. This gives the protein CASSLGRGPGQYF.

This clone was counted once. This chain uses TRBV5-1 with TRBJ1-4; 7 bases match TRBD1. Per the germline V gene, CDR1 is SGHRS and CDR2 is YFSETQ. The trim removed 0 bases at V and 2 bases at J, leaving 7 bases unmatched. The CDR3 extends over 17 amino acids. This chain's CDR3 is CASSLGVTGSTNEKLFF. CDR3 bases: TGCGCCAGCAGCTTGGGTGTGACAGGGTCGACTAATGAAAAACTGTTTTTT.

The chain uses TRBV5-1 and TRBJ1-2, with TRBD1 matching over 7 bases. Trimming at V came to 4 bases and at J to 1 base, leaving 7 bases not matched to a gene. The CDR3 totals 15 residues. The germline CDR1 and CDR2 sequences are SGHRS and YFSETQ. The CDR3 nucleotides read TGCGCCAGCAGCCCCGGGGACAGCGTTAACTATGGCTACACCTTC. This sequence encodes CASSPGDSVNYGYTF.

This clone has just one count. The V gene is TRBV10-3, the J gene TRBJ1-1; perhaps TRBD1 as D (6 bases). The CDR3 contains 14 residues. V was shortened by 4 bases and J by 4 bases, with 13 bases between the two germline ends. Germline V gene data show CDR1 as ENHRY and CDR2 as SYGVKD. CDR3 protein: CAISAGGQGTEAFF. The DNA of the CDR3 is TGTGCCATCAGTGCGGGGGGGCAGGGCACTGAAGCTTTCTTT.

The genes are TRBV7-6 and TRBJ2-1, with TRBD2 matching over 7 bases. The ends lost 4 bases at V and 6 bases at J; junction bases unmatched: 9. Germline values: CDR1 SGHVS, CDR2 FNYEAQ. The CDR3 consists of 15 residues. DNA of the CDR3: TGTGCCAGCAGCTGGGGGGTTAGCGGGCCCAATGAGCAGTTCTTC. Translated, it gives CASSWGVSGPNEQFF.